Listed here are 15 T cell receptor beta chains from one sample, sequenced in a study of response to subunit inactivated influenza vaccine. TCRdb analysed the RT-PCR reads with MiXCR anew, one entry per CDR3 protein. There are approximately 530,000 distinct CDR3 sequences in the sample; 7.5% to 8.5% occur only once, and roughly 13% lies in the top ten. The sequencing used PBMCs from blood, collected roughly 24 months after vaccination. Every receptor here comes from a man aged 50 to 69 who received an inactivated influenza vaccine.

This sequence joins TRBV29-1 and TRBJ2-7, with 13 bases that match TRBD2. V shed 4 bases, J shed 5 bases, and the junction held 5 bases outside the gene matches. The CDR3 is made up of 14 amino acids. The germline V gene encodes CDR1 SQVTM and CDR2 ANQGSEA. CDR3 sequence: CSVGDGLAGDEQYF. The CDR3, as DNA: TGCAGCGTTGGCGATGGACTAGCGGGAGACGAGCAGTACTTC.

This clonotype was counted many times. The CDR3 here is CASSLSRLAVTVSSYNEQFF. The CDR3 DNA follows: TGTGCCAGCAGTTTATCTAGGTTAGCGGTTACCGTTAGCTCCTACAATGAGCAGTTCTTC. This chain links TRBV27 with TRBJ2-1, with D tentatively TRBD2 (6 bases). Germline lookup yields CDR1 MNHEY and CDR2 SMNVEV (reference sequence). The CDR3 contains 20 residues. The V end lost 0 bases, the J end lost 0 bases, and 21 bases lay between the germline ends.

This clonotype appeared many times. The CDR3: CASSPLAPGELFF. The CDR3 DNA reads as TGCGCCAGCAGCCCCCTAGCTCCCGGGGAGCTGTTTTTT. The chain couples TRBV5-1 to TRBJ2-2; D might be TRBD2 (5 bases). V was trimmed by 4 bases and J by 6 bases, leaving 10 bases between them. This CDR3 has 13 residues. The germline gives CDR1 SGHRS, CDR2 YFSETQ.

This clonotype was picked up a small number of times. The chain links TRBV7-6 to TRBJ1-1; D uncertain. The germline CDR1 and CDR2 sequences are SGHVS and FNYEAQ. With 7 bases removed from V and 1 base from J, the gap between germline ends came to 16 bases. CDR3 size: 15 residues. The CDR3 region is CASTQLTLPNTEAFF. The CDR3 DNA is TGTGCCAGCACCCAGCTTACGTTACCGAACACTGAAGCTTTCTTT.

This clonotype occurred many times. The chain is built from TRBV12-3 or TRBV12-4 and TRBJ2-1; no clear D gene. The V end was cut by 5 bases, the J end by 0 bases, with 14 bases between. The CDR3 loop spans 16 amino acids. The CDR3 nucleotides are TGTGCCAGCAGTGAGGCCCTGCGGAGCTCCTACAATGAGCAGTTCTTC. This sequence encodes CASSEALRSSYNEQFF.

This clonotype appeared a few times. This chain links TRBV20-1 with TRBJ2-7, with D perhaps TRBD2 (6 bases). Germline CDR1 DFQATT, CDR2 SNEGSKA (reference sequence). This CDR3 is built from 15 residues. Trimming cost V 6 bases and J 6 bases, with 24 bases left between them. CDR3 nucleotides: TGCAGTGCAATCAAATCCGGGAGAAAGGACGGCGAGCAGTACTTC. Encoded protein: CSAIKSGRKDGEQYF.

This clonotype was detected many times. This chain uses TRBV7-2 with TRBJ2-1; TRBD2 aligns across 11 bases. Looked up from germline, CDR1 is SGHTA and CDR2 is FQGNSA. The CDR3 contains 16 residues. J lost 1 base, V lost 4 bases, and 3 bases had no gene match. The CDR3 protein is CASSSLAGGSYNEQFF. In DNA form, the CDR3 reads TGTGCCAGCAGCTCCCTAGCGGGAGGATCCTACAATGAGCAGTTCTTC. Complete variable domain (other parts from reference TRBV7-2 and TRBJ2-1): GAGVSQSPSNKVTEKGKDVELRCDPISGHTALYWYRQSLGQGLEFLIYFQGNSAPDKSGLPSDRFSAERTGGSVSTLTIQRTQQEDSAVYLCASSSLAGGSYNEQFFGPGTRLTVL.

Many counts were recorded for this clonotype. CDR3 loop: CASSLVSSSYNEQFF. The CDR3 DNA sequence: TGCGCCAGCAGCTTGGTCAGTAGCTCCTACAATGAGCAGTTCTTC. V gene TRBV5-1 combines with J gene TRBJ2-1; no clear D gene. V lost 0 bases and J 0 bases, leaving 7 bases between the germline ends. This CDR3 has 15 amino acids. The germline CDR1 and CDR2 sequences are SGHRS and YFSETQ.

V gene TRBV6-1 combines with J gene TRBJ2-3; D may be TRBD1 (5 bases). Germline CDR1 MNHNS, CDR2 SASEGT. V lost 0 bases and J 3 bases, leaving 19 bases between the germline ends. The CDR3 consists of 18 residues. CDR3 residues: CASSEALLSLGATDTQYF. The CDR3 DNA sequence: TGTGCCAGCAGTGAAGCTCTGCTGTCCCTAGGGGCGACAGATACGCAGTATTTT.

This clonotype was detected only a few times. The V call is TRBV20-1, the J call TRBJ2-3; TRBD1 matches at 7 bases. The germline gives CDR1 DFQATT, CDR2 SNEGSKA (reference sequence). Unmatched junction bases numbered 4, after V lost 1 base and J lost 3 bases. The CDR3 covers 14 residues. The CDR3: CSARVRGRTDTQYF. CDR3 nucleotides: TGCAGTGCTAGAGTGAGGGGGCGGACAGATACGCAGTATTTT.

The sample holds a few counts of this clonotype. CDR3 residues: CASSFGETGELFF. CDR3 DNA: TGTGCCAGCAGCTTCGGGGAAACCGGGGAGCTGTTTTTT. The chain has TRBV11-1 and TRBJ2-2; TRBD2 is a possible D gene (5 bases). This CDR3 is built from 13 residues. Germline V CDR1 and CDR2: SGHAT, FQDESV (reference sequence). The V and J ends lost 3 bases and 5 bases respectively, with 7 bases between them.

This clonotype was observed at least ten times. The V gene is TRBV5-1, the J gene TRBJ1-6; tentative D call: TRBD1 (6 bases). CDR1 SGHRS and CDR2 YFSETQ come from the germline V gene. The CDR3 extends over 16 amino acids. The V gene lost 0 bases and the J gene lost 0 bases, with 7 bases spanning the gap. The CDR3 nucleotides read TGCGCCAGCAGCTTGGAAGGGGGCTCCTATAATTCACCCCTCCACTTT. It specifies CASSLEGGSYNSPLHF.

This clonotype has ten or more counts. V usage is TRBV6-2 or TRBV6-3 and J usage is TRBJ2-1; 8 nucleotides line up with TRBD1. This CDR3 comprises 16 residues. Germline lookup yields CDR1 MNHEY and CDR2 SVGEGT. Trimming cost V 6 bases and J 6 bases; bases outside gene matches: 13. The CDR3 loop reads CASRKTGGIRRNEQFF. The CDR3 DNA is TGTGCCAGCAGAAAAACAGGGGGAATCCGCCGCAATGAGCAGTTCTTC.

This clonotype has more than one count but fewer than ten. This rearrangement joins TRBV5-1 to TRBJ2-1, with 7 bases fitting TRBD1. In germline, CDR1 is SGHRS, CDR2 YFSETQ. With V trimmed by 4 bases and J by 0 bases, 22 bases remained unmatched. This CDR3 contains 21 residues. DNA for the CDR3: TGCGCCAGCAGCCACAGACCGGGACAGCCAGGTGGGCGGTCCTCCTACAATGAGCAGTTCTTC. Translated, it gives CASSHRPGQPGGRSSYNEQFF. The full variable domain, rest sourced from reference TRBV5-1 and TRBJ2-1, is KAGVTQTPRYLIKTRGQQVTLSCSPISGHRSVSWYQQTPGQGLQFLFEYFSETQRNKGNFPGRFSGRQFSNSRSEMNVSTLELGDSALYLCASSHRPGQPGGRSSYNEQFFGPGTRLTVL.

V gene TRBV6-2 or TRBV6-3 combines with J gene TRBJ2-7; the D gene is possibly TRBD2 (5 bases). This CDR3 contains 14 residues. Germline V gives CDR1 MNHEY, CDR2 SVGEGT. Deletions cut 6 bases from V and 2 bases from J, with 14 bases between. The CDR3 reads CASSGIAPTYEQYF. CDR3 bases: TGTGCCAGCAGCGGGATAGCGCCCACCTACGAGCAGTACTTC.